The clone carrying this T cell receptor (beta chain) was counted many times. Molecular barcoded adaptors covering alpha/delta and beta/gamma chains were used on approximately 400 ng RNA. TCRdb re-called the reads through MiXCR, storing one row per CDR3 protein. The sample holds 94,000 or so distinct CDR3 sequences, roughly an eighth seen once. Every patient had bone marrow sampled while the disease was active. The sample originates from a study of read filtering for tumor transcriptome and immune sequencing. As for the study in general: The cohort had roughly 17 men and approximately 13 women aged roughly 47 to 85, mean around 63 years. Per sample, TCR-region reads ranged about 3.5 to 11 million by IR-seq, roughly 80 to 1273 by RNA-seq.

The receptor was derived from a donor at least 40 years old with multiple myeloma. Sequencing was carried out using a population of CD138-negative cells sorted from bone marrow.

The CDR3 sequence: CASSPGQTPYEQYF. Written as DNA, the CDR3 is TGTGCCAGCAGTCCGGGACAGACCCCCTACGAGCAGTACTTC. The chain joins TRBV27 to TRBJ2-7; TRBD1 agrees at 7 bases. The CDR3 spans 14 residues. Germline CDR1 MNHEY, CDR2 SMNVEV (reference sequence). J was trimmed by 2 bases and V by 5 bases; bases with no gene match: 6.